A selection of T cell receptor beta chains follows, all from one sample in a study of early T cells in non-severe SARS-CoV-2 infection. TCRdb re-called the 5' RACE reads with MiXCR, one entry per CDR3 protein. Of roughly 100,000 distinct CDR3 sequences listed, approximately 12% are singletons. Sample: whole blood, taken at baseline. The source of these receptors is an adult who was a healthcare worker with PCR-confirmed SARS-CoV-2 infection or an uninfected control (not recorded which). Each CDR3 is given with its conserved first and last residue. D genes are given only for firm matches. A clone size is listed for some rows: how often the clone was seen (once, few, many), or a class if it is expanded.

V	J	D	size	CDR3	DNA
TRBV20-1	TRBJ1-6	TRBD1	NA	CSAPGGQGAYSPLHF	TGCAGTGCCCCGGGGGGCCAGGGGGCCTATTCACCCCTCCACTTT
TRBV9	TRBJ2-2	NA	many	CASSVGQGSGELFF	TGTGCCAGCAGCGTAGGGCAGGGGTCCGGGGAGCTGTTTTTT
TRBV28	TRBJ2-3	NA	NA	CASIDTQYF	TGTGCCAGCATAGATACGCAGTATTTT
TRBV6-4	TRBJ1-1	TRBD1	many	CASSVGTGANTEAFF	TGTGCCAGCAGTGTGGGGACAGGAGCGAACACTGAAGCTTTCTTT
TRBV19	TRBJ2-3	NA	NA	CASSMPRGSTDTQYF	TGTGCCAGTAGTATGCCCAGGGGCAGCACAGATACGCAGTATTTT
TRBV28	TRBJ2-2	NA	few	CASSPPSRGFPGELFF	TGTGCCAGCAGTCCCCCTTCGCGGGGATTTCCCGGGGAGCTGTTTTTT
TRBV7-8	TRBJ2-2	NA	few	CASRFSAGELFF	TGTGCCAGCAGGTTCAGTGCCGGGGAGCTGTTTTTT
TRBV5-1	TRBJ2-3	NA	few	CASSLSGGDTQYF	TGCGCCAGCAGCTTGAGTGGTGGAGATACGCAGTATTTT
TRBV11-2	TRBJ2-1	TRBD2	NA	CASSWGSGRGNEQFF	TGTGCCAGCAGCTGGGGGAGCGGGAGAGGAAATGAGCAGTTCTTC
TRBV6-6	TRBJ1-1	NA	NA	CAAGWTAMNTEAFF	TGTGCCGCGGGCTGGACAGCTATGAACACTGAAGCTTTCTTT
TRBV29-1	TRBJ2-1	TRBD2	many	CSAPTSGRNEQFF	TGCAGCGCTCCGACTAGCGGGAGAAATGAGCAGTTCTTC
TRBV28	TRBJ2-6	TRBD2	NA	CASSTYGTSGGGGANVLTF	TGTGCCAGCAGCACTTACGGGACTAGCGGGGGAGGTGGGGCCAACGTCCTGACTTTC
TRBV11-2	TRBJ2-7	TRBD1	NA	CASSFGTGQYEQYF	TGTGCCAGCAGCTTTGGGACAGGACAGTACGAGCAGTACTTC
TRBV12-2	TRBJ2-7	NA	many	CASRSAGRRQYF	TGTGCAAGTCGCTCGGCCGGCCGGCGGCAGTACTTC
TRBV6-5	TRBJ1-2	TRBD1	NA	CASRYRGDYGYTF	TGTGCCAGCAGATACAGGGGAGACTATGGCTACACCTTC
TRBV7-8	TRBJ2-1	NA	NA	CASSLGSSPFF	TGTGCCAGCAGCTTAGGGTCATCCCCCTTCTTC
TRBV7-9	TRBJ2-3	TRBD2	many	CASSLALAGASSVTQYF	TGTGCCAGCAGCTTAGCACTAGCGGGGGCCTCCTCCGTGACGCAGTATTTT
TRBV7-9	TRBJ2-3	NA	NA	CASSRYLPTQYF	TGTGCCAGCAGCCGTTACCTACCTACGCAGTATTTT
TRBV3-1	TRBJ2-4	NA	NA	CASSQGLGGRERAIQYF	TGTGCCAGCAGCCAAGGCTTGGGGGGCAGGGAGAGGGCCATTCAGTACTTC
TRBV24-1	TRBJ2-2	NA	medium-sized	CATSSNPPGTENTGELFF	TGTGCCACCAGCTCAAATCCCCCCGGGACGGAGAACACCGGGGAGCTGTTTTTT
TRBV28	TRBJ1-2	NA	NA	CASHPTGHYGYTF	TGTGCCAGCCATCCTACGGGCCACTATGGCTACACCTTC
TRBV6-5	TRBJ1-5	NA	NA	CASSYGVGQPQQF	TGTGCCAGCAGTTACGGCGTGGGTCAGCCCCAGCAATTT